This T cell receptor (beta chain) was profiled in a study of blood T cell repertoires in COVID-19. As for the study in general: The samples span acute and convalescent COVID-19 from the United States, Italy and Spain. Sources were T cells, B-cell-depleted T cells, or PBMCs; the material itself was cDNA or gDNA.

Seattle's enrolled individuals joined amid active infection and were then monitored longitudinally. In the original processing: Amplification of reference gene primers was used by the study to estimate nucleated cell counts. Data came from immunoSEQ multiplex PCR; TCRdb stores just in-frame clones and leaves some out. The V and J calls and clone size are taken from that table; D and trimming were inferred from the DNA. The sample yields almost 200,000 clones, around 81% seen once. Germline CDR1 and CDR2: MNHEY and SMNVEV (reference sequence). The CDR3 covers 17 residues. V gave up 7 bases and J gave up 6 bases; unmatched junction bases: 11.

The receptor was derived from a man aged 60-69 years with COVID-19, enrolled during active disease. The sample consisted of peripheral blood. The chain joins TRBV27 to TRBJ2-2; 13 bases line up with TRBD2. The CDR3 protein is CASNSRTSGSLAGELFF. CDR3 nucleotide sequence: TGTGCCAGCAACTCGAGGACTAGCGGGAGTCTCGCCGGGGAGCTGTTTTTT.